Sequencing of this T cell receptor beta chain was carried out in a study of blood T cells in healthy people across ages. A sample-barcoded 5' primer and a J-beta primer mix were used in a second PCR of about 7 to 12 cycles. MiXCR, applied by TCRdb to the 5' RACE reads, yields one record per CDR3 protein. The table includes 550,000 to 650,000 distinct CDR3 sequences, about a quarter detected once. There are a few counts of this clonotype. The germline gives CDR1 MNHNY, CDR2 SVGAGI (reference sequence). The length of the CDR3 is 12 residues. V was pared by 10 bases and J by 0 bases, with 9 bases between. These data were likewise used in another study, on T cells of mothers and their children.

This sequence was found in a boy between 2 and 10 years old in good health. The chain couples TRBV6-6 to TRBJ1-1; tentatively, D is TRBD1 (6 bases). The sequenced sample consisted of blood. The CDR3 DNA reads TGTGCCACCCGACAGGTGAACACTGAAGCTTTCTTT. It codes for CATRQVNTEAFF.